This T cell receptor (beta chain) is from a study of T cells in Graves' hyperthyroidism and ophthalmopathy. This clonotype was found many times. No antigen is known for it. Amplification of TCR beta CDR3 regions used RNA as the template. An initial round of RT-PCR targeting the TCR CDR3 relied on the HTBI primer set. One entry per CDR3 protein, called by TCRdb with MiXCR from the multiplex PCR reads. This table holds 600,000 to 700,000 distinct CDR3 sequences, 45% found once. General observations from the study: Most thyroid clonotypes expanded above 0.001 appeared in blood too. Stable hyperthyroidism was separated from ophthalmopathy by a model based on 13 V-J features. With a median lead of about 6.9 months before onset, the model predicted ophthalmopathy.

Lactation, pregnancy, other autoimmune disease or uncontrolled infection excluded patients. Sequencing input: peripheral blood or thyroid tissue (not recorded which). The TCR originated in an adult man with Graves' disease, either hyperthyroidism or ophthalmopathy (not recorded which).

CDR3: CATSDIRNTEAFF. CDR3 nucleotide sequence: TGTGCCACCAGTGACATAAGGAACACTGAAGCTTTCTTT. This chain links TRBV24-1 with TRBJ1-1; D is ambiguous. V gave up 4 bases and J gave up 1 base, with 6 bases separating them. CDR3 size: 13 residues. Looked up from germline, CDR1 is KGHDR and CDR2 is SFDVKD.